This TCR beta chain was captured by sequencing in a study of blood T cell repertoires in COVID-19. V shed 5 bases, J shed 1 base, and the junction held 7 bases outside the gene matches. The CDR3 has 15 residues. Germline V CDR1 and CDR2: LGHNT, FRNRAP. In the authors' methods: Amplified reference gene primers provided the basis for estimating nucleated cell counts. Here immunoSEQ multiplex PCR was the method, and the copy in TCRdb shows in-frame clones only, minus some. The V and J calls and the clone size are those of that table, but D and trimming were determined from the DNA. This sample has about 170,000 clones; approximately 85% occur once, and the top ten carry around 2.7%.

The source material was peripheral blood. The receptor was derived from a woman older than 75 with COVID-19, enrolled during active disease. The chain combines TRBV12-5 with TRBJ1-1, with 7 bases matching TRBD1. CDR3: CASGARGPGNTEAFF. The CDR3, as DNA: TGTGCTAGTGGTGCAAGGGGGCCGGGGAACACTGAAGCTTTCTTT.